The present TCR beta chain was sequenced within a study of cytomegalovirus exposure and HLA in healthy donors. Whole-study context: HLA-typed donors contributed about 85 million unique TCRs, which were held in an early data release.

Germline V lookup: CDR1 SGHTA, CDR2 FQGNSA. With 2 bases removed from V and 4 bases from J, the gap between germline ends came to 9 bases. The CDR3 has 14 amino acids. In the PCR, 60 Vbeta and 13 Jbeta primers were used. Study processing details: Later reanalysis found 60 million to 90 million unique TCR beta chains, around 9.9 million of them shared. Libraries were prepared by immunoSEQ multiplex PCR; TCRdb keeps only in-frame clonotypes and omits some of them. The DNA was the basis for D and trimming; V, J and clone size are from that table. Of 120,000 or so clones in the sample, just over 75% are singletons; the top ten hold about an eighth.

V gene TRBV7-2 combines with J gene TRBJ1-3; D call uncertain. Sequenced: PBMCs. The sequence derives from a man aged 25-45 years in good health and CMV-seropositive. CDR3 nucleotides: TGTGCCAGCAGCTTAACCGGGAAAGGAAACACCATATATTTT. It yields the protein CASSLTGKGNTIYF. The full variable domain, completed using reference TRBV7-2 and TRBJ1-3, is GAGVSQSPSNKVTEKGKDVELRCDPISGHTALYWYRQSLGQGLEFLIYFQGNSAPDKSGLPSDRFSAERTGGSVSTLTIQRTQQEDSAVYLCASSLTGKGNTIYFGEGSWLTVV.